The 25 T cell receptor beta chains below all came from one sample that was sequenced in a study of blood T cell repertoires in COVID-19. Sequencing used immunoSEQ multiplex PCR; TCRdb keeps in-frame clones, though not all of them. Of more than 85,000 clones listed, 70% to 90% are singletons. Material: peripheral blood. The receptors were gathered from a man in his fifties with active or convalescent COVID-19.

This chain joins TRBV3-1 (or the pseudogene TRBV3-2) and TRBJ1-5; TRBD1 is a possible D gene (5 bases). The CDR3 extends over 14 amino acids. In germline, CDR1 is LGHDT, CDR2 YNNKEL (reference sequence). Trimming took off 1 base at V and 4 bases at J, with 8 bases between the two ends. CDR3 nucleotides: TGTGCCAGCAGCCAAGGGGGGGGGAATCAGCCCCAGCATTTT. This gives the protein CASSQGGGNQPQHF.

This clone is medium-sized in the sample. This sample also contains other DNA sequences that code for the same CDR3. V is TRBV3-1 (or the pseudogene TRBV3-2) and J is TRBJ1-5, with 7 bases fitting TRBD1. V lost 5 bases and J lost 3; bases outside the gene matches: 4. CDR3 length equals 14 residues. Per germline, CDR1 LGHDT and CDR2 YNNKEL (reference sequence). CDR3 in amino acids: CASSTGDSNQPQHF. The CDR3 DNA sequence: TGTGCCAGCAGCACAGGGGATTCCAATCAGCCCCAGCATTTT.

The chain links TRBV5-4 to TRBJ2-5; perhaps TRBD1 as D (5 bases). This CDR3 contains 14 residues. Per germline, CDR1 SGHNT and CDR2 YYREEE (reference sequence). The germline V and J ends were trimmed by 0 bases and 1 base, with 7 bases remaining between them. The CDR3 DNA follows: TGTGCCAGCAGCTTGGGACAGCTCCAAGAGACCCAGTACTTC. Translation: CASSLGQLQETQYF. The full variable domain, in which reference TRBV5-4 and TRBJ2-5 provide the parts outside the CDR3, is ETGVTQSPTHLIKTRGQQVTLRCSSQSGHNTVSWYQQALGQGPQFIFQYYREEENGRGNFPPRFSGLQFPNYSSELNVNALELDDSALYLCASSLGQLQETQYFGPGTRLLVL.

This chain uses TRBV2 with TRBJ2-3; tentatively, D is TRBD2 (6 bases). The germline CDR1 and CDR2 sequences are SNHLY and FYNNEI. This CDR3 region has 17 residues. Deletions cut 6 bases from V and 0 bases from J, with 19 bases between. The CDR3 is CASRTALATESTDTQYF. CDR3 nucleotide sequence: TGTGCCAGCAGGACTGCCCTAGCGACGGAAAGCACAGATACGCAGTATTTT.

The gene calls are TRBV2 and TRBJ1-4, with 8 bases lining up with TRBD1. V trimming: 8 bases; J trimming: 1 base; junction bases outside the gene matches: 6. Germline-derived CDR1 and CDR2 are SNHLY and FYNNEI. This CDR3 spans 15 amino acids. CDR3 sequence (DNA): TGTGCCAGCGGGGACGACAGGGGAACTAATGAAAAACTGTTTTTT. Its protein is CASGDDRGTNEKLFF.

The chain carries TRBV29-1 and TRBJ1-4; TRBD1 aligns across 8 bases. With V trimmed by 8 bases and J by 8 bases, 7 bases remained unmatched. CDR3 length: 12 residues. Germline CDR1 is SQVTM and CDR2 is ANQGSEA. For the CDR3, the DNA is TGCAGCATTTCCCGACAGGGGGAAAAACTGTTTTTT. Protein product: CSISRQGEKLFF.

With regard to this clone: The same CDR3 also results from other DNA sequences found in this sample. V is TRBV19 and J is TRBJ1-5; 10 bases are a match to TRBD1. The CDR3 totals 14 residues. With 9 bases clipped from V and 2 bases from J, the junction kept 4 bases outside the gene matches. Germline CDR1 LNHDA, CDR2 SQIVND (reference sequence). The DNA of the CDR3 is TGTGCCAGCAGCGGACAGGGGGGCAATCAGCCCCAGCATTTT. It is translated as CASSGQGGNQPQHF.

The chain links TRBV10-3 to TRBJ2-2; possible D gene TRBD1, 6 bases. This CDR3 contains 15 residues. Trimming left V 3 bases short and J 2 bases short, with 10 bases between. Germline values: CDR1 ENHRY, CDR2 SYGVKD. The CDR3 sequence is CAISDRGPNTGELFF. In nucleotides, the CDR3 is TGTGCCATCAGTGACAGGGGCCCAAACACCGGGGAGCTGTTTTTT.

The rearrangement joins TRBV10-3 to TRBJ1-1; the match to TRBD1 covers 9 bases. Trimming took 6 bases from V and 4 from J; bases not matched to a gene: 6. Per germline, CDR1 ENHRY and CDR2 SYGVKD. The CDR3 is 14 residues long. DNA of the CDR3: TGTGCCATCAGGGGAAGACAGGGGGGCACTGAAGCTTTCTTT. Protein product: CAIRGRQGGTEAFF.

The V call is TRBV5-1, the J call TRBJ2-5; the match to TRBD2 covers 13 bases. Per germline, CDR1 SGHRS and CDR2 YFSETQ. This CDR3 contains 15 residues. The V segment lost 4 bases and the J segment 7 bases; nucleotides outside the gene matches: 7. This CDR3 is CASSPGTSGVGTQYF. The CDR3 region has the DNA TGCGCCAGCAGCCCTGGGACTAGCGGGGTGGGGACCCAGTACTTC.

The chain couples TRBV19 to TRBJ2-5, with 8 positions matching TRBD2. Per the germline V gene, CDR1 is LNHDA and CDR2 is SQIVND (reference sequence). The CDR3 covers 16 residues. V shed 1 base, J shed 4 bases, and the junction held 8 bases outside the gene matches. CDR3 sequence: CASSIAAGGPSETQYF. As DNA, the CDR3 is TGTGCCAGTAGTATAGCCGCGGGGGGCCCTTCAGAGACCCAGTACTTC.

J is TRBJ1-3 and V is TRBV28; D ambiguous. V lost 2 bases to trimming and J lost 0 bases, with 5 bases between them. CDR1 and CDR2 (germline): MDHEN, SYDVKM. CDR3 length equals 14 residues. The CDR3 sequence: CASSLEPSGNTIYF. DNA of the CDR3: TGTGCCAGCAGTTTAGAGCCCTCTGGAAACACCATATATTTT. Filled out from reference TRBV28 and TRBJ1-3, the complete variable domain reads DVKVTQSSRYLVKRTGEKVFLECVQDMDHENMFWYRQDPGLGLRLIYFSYDVKMKEKGDIPEGYSVSREKKERFSLILESASTNQTSMYLCASSLEPSGNTIYFGEGSWLTVV.

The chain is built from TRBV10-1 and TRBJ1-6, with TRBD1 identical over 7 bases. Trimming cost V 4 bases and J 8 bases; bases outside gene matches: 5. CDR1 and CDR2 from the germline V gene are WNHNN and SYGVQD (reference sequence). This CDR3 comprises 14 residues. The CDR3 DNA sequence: TGCGCCAGCAGTGGTGGACAGGAAGATTCACCCCTCCACTTT. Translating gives CASSGGQEDSPLHF.

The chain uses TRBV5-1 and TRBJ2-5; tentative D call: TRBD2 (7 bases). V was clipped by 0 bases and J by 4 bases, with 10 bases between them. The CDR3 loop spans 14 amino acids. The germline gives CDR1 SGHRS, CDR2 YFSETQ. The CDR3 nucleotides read TGCGCCAGCAGCTTGGCGGGGGGCGCAGAGACCCAGTACTTC. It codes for CASSLAGGAETQYF. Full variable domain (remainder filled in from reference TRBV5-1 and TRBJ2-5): KAGVTQTPRYLIKTRGQQVTLSCSPISGHRSVSWYQQTPGQGLQFLFEYFSETQRNKGNFPGRFSGRQFSNSRSEMNVSTLELGDSALYLCASSLAGGAETQYFGPGTRLLVL.

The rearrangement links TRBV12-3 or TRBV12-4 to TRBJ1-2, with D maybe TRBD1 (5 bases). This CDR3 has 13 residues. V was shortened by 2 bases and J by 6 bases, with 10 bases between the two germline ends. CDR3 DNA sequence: TGTGCCAGCAGTTTATCGGAAGGGGATGGCTACACCTTC. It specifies CASSLSEGDGYTF.

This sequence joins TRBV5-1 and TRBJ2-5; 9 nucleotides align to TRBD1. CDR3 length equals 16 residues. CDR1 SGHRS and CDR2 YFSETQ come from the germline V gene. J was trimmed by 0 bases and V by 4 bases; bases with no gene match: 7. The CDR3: CASSLTTGGYQETQYF. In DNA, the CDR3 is TGCGCCAGCAGCCTAACGACAGGGGGGTACCAAGAGACCCAGTACTTC. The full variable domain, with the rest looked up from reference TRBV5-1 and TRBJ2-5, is KAGVTQTPRYLIKTRGQQVTLSCSPISGHRSVSWYQQTPGQGLQFLFEYFSETQRNKGNFPGRFSGRQFSNSRSEMNVSTLELGDSALYLCASSLTTGGYQETQYFGPGTRLLVL.

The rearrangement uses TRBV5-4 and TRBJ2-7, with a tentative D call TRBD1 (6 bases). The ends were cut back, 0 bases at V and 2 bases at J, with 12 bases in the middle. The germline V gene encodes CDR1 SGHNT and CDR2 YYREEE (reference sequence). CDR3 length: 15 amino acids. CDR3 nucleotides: TGTGCCAGCAGCTTGGGGTCAGGGGTGACCTACGAGCAGTACTTC. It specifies CASSLGSGVTYEQYF.

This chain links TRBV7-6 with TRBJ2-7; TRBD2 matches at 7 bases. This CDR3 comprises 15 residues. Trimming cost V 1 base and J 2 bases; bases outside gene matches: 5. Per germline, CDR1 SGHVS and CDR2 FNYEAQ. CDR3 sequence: CASSLGEGRAYEQYF. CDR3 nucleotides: TGTGCCAGCAGCTTAGGGGAGGGAAGGGCCTACGAGCAGTACTTC.

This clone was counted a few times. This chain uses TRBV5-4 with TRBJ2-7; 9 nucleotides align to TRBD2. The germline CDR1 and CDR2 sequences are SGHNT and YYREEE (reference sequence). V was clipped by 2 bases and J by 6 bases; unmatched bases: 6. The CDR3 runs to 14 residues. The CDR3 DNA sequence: TGTGCCAGCAGCTTTTCGCGGGGGGGCCGCGAGCAGTACTTC. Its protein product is CASSFSRGGREQYF.

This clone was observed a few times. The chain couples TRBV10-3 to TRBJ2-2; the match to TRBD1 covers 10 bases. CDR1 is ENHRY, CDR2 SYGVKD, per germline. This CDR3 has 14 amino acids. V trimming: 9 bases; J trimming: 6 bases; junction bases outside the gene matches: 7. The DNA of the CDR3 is TGTGCCATTCCGGGACAGGGGCGCCCCGGGGAGCTGTTTTTT. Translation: CAIPGQGRPGELFF.

CDR3 sequence (DNA): TGTGCCAGCAGTGATACACGACAAGAGACCCAGTACTTC. It codes for CASSDTRQETQYF. This sequence joins TRBV2 and TRBJ2-5; D is uncertain. The CDR3 is 13 residues long. The germline V gene encodes CDR1 SNHLY and CDR2 FYNNEI. V was shortened by 3 bases and J by 2 bases, with 7 bases between the two germline ends.

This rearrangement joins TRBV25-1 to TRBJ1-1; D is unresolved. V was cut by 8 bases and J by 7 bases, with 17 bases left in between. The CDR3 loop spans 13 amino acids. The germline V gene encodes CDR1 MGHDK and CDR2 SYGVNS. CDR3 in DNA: TGTGCCAGCTCCTCTTCGGGTCGGGGTGAAGCTTTCTTT. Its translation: CASSSSGRGEAFF.

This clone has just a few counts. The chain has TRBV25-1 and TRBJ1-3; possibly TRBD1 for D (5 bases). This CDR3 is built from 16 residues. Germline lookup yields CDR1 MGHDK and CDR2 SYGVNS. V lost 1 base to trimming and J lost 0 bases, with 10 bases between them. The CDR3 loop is CASSELGRNSGNTIYF. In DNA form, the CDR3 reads TGTGCCAGCAGTGAATTGGGGCGGAACTCTGGAAACACCATATATTTT. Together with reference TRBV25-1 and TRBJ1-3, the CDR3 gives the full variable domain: EADIYQTPRYLVIGTGKKITLECSQTMGHDKMYWYQQDPGMELHLIHYSYGVNSTEKGDLSSESTVSRIRTEHFPLTLESARPSHTSQYLCASSELGRNSGNTIYFGEGSWLTVV.

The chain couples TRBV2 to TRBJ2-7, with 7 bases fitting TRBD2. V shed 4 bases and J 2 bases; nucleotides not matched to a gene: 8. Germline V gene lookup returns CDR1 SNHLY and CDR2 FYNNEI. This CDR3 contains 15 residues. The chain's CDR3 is CASSGGRSGAYEQYV. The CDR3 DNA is TGTGCCAGCAGTGGGGGTAGGAGCGGGGCCTACGAGCAGTACGTC.

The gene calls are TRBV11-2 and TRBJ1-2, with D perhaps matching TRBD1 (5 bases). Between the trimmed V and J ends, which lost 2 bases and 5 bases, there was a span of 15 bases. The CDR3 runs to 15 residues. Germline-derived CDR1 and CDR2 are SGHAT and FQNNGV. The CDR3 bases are TGTGCCAGCAGCTTAACGCGTAGGGGCCTTTATGGCTACACCTTC. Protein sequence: CASSLTRRGLYGYTF.